The 9 T cell receptor beta chains reported below all come from one sample, sequenced in a study of T cell responses to AZD1222 COVID-19 vaccine. Clones were sequenced by immunoSEQ multiplex PCR, and TCRdb holds only the in-frame ones, with some missing. The data hold about 180,000 clones, with 94% observed a single time. This specimen was peripheral blood, taken 28 days after the second AZD1222 dose. The receptors stem from an adult who received the AZD1222 COVID-19 vaccine.

The chain combines TRBV19 with TRBJ1-4; no reliable D call. The CDR3 is made up of 12 amino acids. The germline V and J ends were trimmed by 10 bases and 7 bases, with 13 bases remaining between them. Germline CDR1 LNHDA, CDR2 SQIVND (reference sequence). CDR3 sequence reads: CATWTLGEKLFF. As DNA, the CDR3 is TGTGCCACCTGGACTCTAGGTGAAAAACTGTTTTTT.

The chain links TRBV10-1 to TRBJ2-1; 11 bases are a match to TRBD2. CDR1 WNHNN and CDR2 SYGVQD come from the germline V gene (reference sequence). The length of the CDR3 is 15 residues. V was clipped by 6 bases and J by 10 bases; unmatched bases: 11. The CDR3 sequence is CASRATSGGSEEQFF. In nucleotides, the CDR3 is TGCGCCAGCAGAGCAACTAGCGGGGGATCTGAAGAGCAGTTCTTC.

The chain carries TRBV7-6 and TRBJ2-2; no clear D gene. CDR3 length: 15 residues. Germline loops: CDR1 SGHVS, CDR2 FNYEAQ. Trimming removed 8 bases at V and 3 bases at J, with 16 bases between. CDR3 in amino acids: CASRISRGDTGELFF. The CDR3 DNA sequence: TGTGCCAGCCGCATAAGCCGAGGTGACACCGGGGAGCTGTTTTTT.

This sequence joins TRBV15 and TRBJ2-6; D possibly corresponds to TRBD2 (6 bases). Germline V CDR1 and CDR2: LNHNV, YYDKDF (reference sequence). The CDR3 contains 16 residues. Trimming pared 0 bases from V and 0 bases from J, leaving 6 bases between. CDR3 in DNA: TGTGCCACCAGCAGAGAGGAGGGCTCTGGGGCCAACGTCCTGACTTTC. It yields the protein CATSREEGSGANVLTF.

This clone has only one observation. The rearrangement uses TRBV24-1 and TRBJ2-2; D is uncertain. CDR1 is KGHDR and CDR2 is SFDVKD in the germline V gene. The ends were cut back, 4 bases at V and 6 bases at J, with 11 bases in the middle. There are 14 residues in the CDR3. CDR3 sequence (DNA): TGTGCCACCAGTGACCCATATAGCTCCGGGGAGCTGTTTTTT. Protein: CATSDPYSSGELFF.

This rearrangement joins TRBV5-1 to TRBJ1-1; D is unclear. V lost 7 bases to trimming and J lost 1 base, with 11 bases between them. CDR1 is SGHRS, CDR2 YFSETQ, per germline. The length of the CDR3 is 13 residues. In nucleotides, the CDR3 is TGCGCCAGCGCTGTCGATCCGAACACTGAAGCTTTCTTT. Protein product: CASAVDPNTEAFF.

The chain joins TRBV5-6 to TRBJ2-5; D perhaps matches TRBD2 (5 bases). Germline lookup yields CDR1 SGHDT and CDR2 YYEEEE. The V end lost 2 bases, the J end lost 5 bases, and 10 bases lay between the germline ends. The length of the CDR3 is 13 residues. The DNA of the CDR3 is TGTGCCAGCAGCTTCGTCACGGGGGAGACCCAGTACTTC. Translation gives CASSFVTGETQYF.

J is TRBJ1-1 and V is TRBV11-2, with D perhaps TRBD1 (6 bases). The CDR3 runs to 18 residues. Per the germline V gene, CDR1 is SGHAT and CDR2 is FQNNGV. V dropped 5 bases and J dropped 4 bases, with 26 bases sitting between them. CDR3 region: CASSQHPRGNRASTEAFF. The DNA for the CDR3 is TGTGCCAGCAGCCAACACCCGAGGGGAAACAGGGCTTCCACTGAAGCTTTCTTT.

This chain connects TRBV10-3 to TRBJ2-7; TRBD1 matches at 7 bases. The CDR3 has 13 residues. The ends lost 10 bases at V and 5 bases at J; junction bases unmatched: 11. The germline CDR1 and CDR2 sequences are ENHRY and SYGVKD. Here the CDR3 reads CATNDRVGNEQYF. CDR3 nucleotides: TGTGCCACCAACGACAGGGTCGGAAACGAGCAGTACTTC.